This is a list of T cell receptor beta chains from one sample in a study of PD-1 blockade in mismatch repair-deficient tumors. Method: immunoSEQ multiplex PCR; TCRdb's copy keeps in-frame clones and lacks some. The repertoire holds 49,000 or so clones, with over 70% as singletons. The sample consisted of peripheral blood, taken roughly 19 weeks after starting pembrolizumab. The receptors shown here come from an adult with mismatch repair-deficient cancer. Both conserved end residues are part of each CDR3. Each record gives: V gene, D gene, clone size, J gene, CDR3 protein, CDR3 DNA. D genes are given only for firm matches. Rows give clone size only sometimes, using once, few, many, or a class for an expanded clone.

>TRBV6-1|NA|NA|TRBJ1-5
CASSEARGQPQHF
TGTGCCAGCAGTGAAGCGCGTGGTCAGCCCCAGCATTTT
>TRBV11-2|NA|few|TRBJ2-1
CASSPVGTNEQFF
TGTGCCAGCAGCCCTGTGGGGACCAATGAGCAGTTCTTC
>TRBV27|NA|NA|TRBJ2-4
CASSLSGLNIQYF
TGTGCCAGCAGTTTATCAGGGTTAAACATTCAGTACTTC
>TRBV7-2|NA|NA|TRBJ1-2
CASSLDGLSGYTF
TGTGCCAGCAGCTTAGACGGGTTGAGTGGCTACACCTTC
>TRBV6-5|NA|NA|TRBJ2-3
CASSRGGGDTQYF
TGTGCCAGCAGCAGGGGTGGGGGAGATACGCAGTATTTT
>TRBV5-1|NA|NA|TRBJ2-3
CASSDTGSDTQYF
TGCGCCAGCAGCGATACAGGATCGGATACGCAGTATTTT
>TRBV6-5|NA|NA|TRBJ2-7
CASMPLVYEQYF
TGTGCCAGCATGCCGCTAGTCTACGAGCAGTACTTC
>TRBV30|TRBD1|NA|TRBJ1-3
CAWSVGQGVFSGNTIYF
TGTGCCTGGAGTGTAGGACAGGGGGTCTTCTCTGGAAACACCATATATTTT
>TRBV5-1|NA|once|TRBJ1-4
CASSWTTNEKLFF
TGCGCCAGCAGCTGGACCACTAATGAAAAACTGTTTTTT
>TRBV5-8|TRBD1|NA|TRBJ1-5
CASSAQGTGLYQPQHF
TGTGCCAGCAGCGCCCAAGGGACAGGTCTTTATCAGCCCCAGCATTTT
>TRBV5-5|NA|NA|TRBJ2-7
CASSLVPGGTYEQYF
TGTGCCAGCAGCCTGGTCCCCGGGGGCACCTACGAGCAGTACTTC
>TRBV9|TRBD2|NA|TRBJ2-1
CASSVGTSANNEQFF
TGTGCCAGCAGCGTCGGGACTAGCGCTAACAATGAGCAGTTCTTC
>TRBV6-6|NA|NA|TRBJ1-3
CASSYSGNHSGNTIYF
TGTGCCAGCAGTTACTCCGGCAACCACTCTGGAAACACCATATATTTT
>TRBV6-1|NA|NA|TRBJ1-4
CASSLNGANEKLFF
TGTGCCAGCAGCCTTAATGGGGCTAATGAAAAACTGTTTTTT
>TRBV6-5|TRBD1|NA|TRBJ1-1
CASSGGTGRLTEAFF
TGTGCCAGCAGCGGCGGGACAGGGCGGCTCACTGAAGCTTTCTTT
>TRBV11-1|TRBD1|NA|TRBJ1-1
CASSWGQRPEAFF
TGTGCCAGCAGCTGGGGACAGCGCCCTGAAGCTTTCTTT
>TRBV6-1|TRBD2|NA|TRBJ2-4
CATKGLPIAKNIQYF
TGTGCCACTAAGGGACTACCTATAGCCAAAAACATTCAGTACTTC
>TRBV7-2|TRBD2|NA|TRBJ2-1
CASKTSGKGNEQFF
TGTGCCAGCAAAACTAGCGGGAAGGGCAATGAGCAGTTCTTC
>TRBV9|NA|NA|TRBJ2-1
CASSYRGQYEQFF
TGTGCCAGCAGCTACAGAGGACAATATGAGCAGTTCTTC
>TRBV18|NA|few|TRBJ1-3
CASSPERGNTIYF
TGTGCCAGCTCACCAGAGCGGGGAAACACCATATATTTT
>TRBV19|NA|NA|TRBJ2-1
CASSQQSSYNEQFF
TGTGCCAGTAGTCAACAGAGCTCCTACAATGAGCAGTTCTTC
>TRBV19|NA|NA|TRBJ2-6
CASSMENRPGTNVLTF
TGTGCCAGTAGTATGGAGAACCGCCCGGGCACCAACGTCCTGACTTTC
>TRBV10-2|NA|once|TRBJ2-2
CASRTDSNTGELFF
TGCGCCAGCAGAACAGACTCGAACACCGGGGAGCTGTTTTTT
>TRBV25-1|TRBD1|NA|TRBJ2-7
CASRDHGQGSAQYF
TGTGCCAGCAGGGATCATGGACAGGGGTCCGCGCAGTACTTC
>TRBV6-6|NA|NA|TRBJ1-1
CAGGAPRTEAFF
TGTGCCGGGGGGGCACCACGCACTGAAGCTTTCTTT
>TRBV14|NA|NA|TRBJ2-1
CASSQGAPGWVEQFF
TGTGCCAGCAGCCAAGGGGCCCCAGGGTGGGTTGAGCAGTTCTTC
>TRBV6-5|TRBD1|NA|TRBJ2-7
CASRRGQGISYEQYF
TGTGCCAGCAGGAGGGGACAGGGGATCTCCTACGAGCAGTACTTC
>TRBV2|TRBD1|NA|TRBJ1-2
CASGQGGYTF
TGTGCCAGCGGACAGGGTGGCTACACCTTC
>TRBV6-5|NA|NA|TRBJ2-7
CASTAGGPFSYEQYF
TGTGCCAGCACCGCCGGGGGCCCCTTTTCCTACGAGCAGTACTTC
>TRBV9|NA|NA|TRBJ2-1
CASSVREGGVNSYNEQFF
TGTGCCAGCAGCGTGAGAGAGGGGGGAGTGAACTCCTACAATGAGCAGTTCTTC
>TRBV19|TRBD1|few|TRBJ2-7
CATTGTGLYEQYF
TGTGCCACCACCGGGACAGGGCTCTACGAGCAGTACTTC
>TRBV28|TRBD2|NA|TRBJ2-7
CASRVTSGSGEQYF
TGTGCCAGCAGGGTTACTAGCGGGAGTGGCGAGCAGTACTTC
>TRBV10-1|NA|once|TRBJ2-5
CASSGSTGPGETQYF
TGCGCCAGCAGTGGGTCTACAGGACCCGGAGAGACCCAGTACTTC
>TRBV13|TRBD2|NA|TRBJ2-3
CASRRTSGSTDTQYF
TGTGCCAGCAGACGGACTAGCGGGAGCACAGATACGCAGTATTTT
>TRBV5-1|NA|medium-sized|TRBJ1-1
CASSLNTEAFF
TGCGCCAGCAGCTTAAACACTGAAGCTTTCTTT
>TRBV29-1|TRBD1|NA|TRBJ2-2
CSVHLQGRNTGELFF
TGCAGCGTTCACCTACAGGGGCGGAACACCGGGGAGCTGTTTTTT
>TRBV19|TRBD1|NA|TRBJ2-1
CASSDPGTGVYEQFF
TGTGCCAGTAGTGACCCCGGGACAGGAGTTTATGAGCAGTTCTTC
>TRBV30|NA|NA|TRBJ1-2
CAWSLSATSFGYTF
TGTGCCTGGAGTTTGTCGGCTACCTCCTTTGGCTACACCTTC
>TRBV5-4|TRBD1|once|TRBJ1-4
CASSWDRFNEKLFF
TGTGCCAGCAGCTGGGACAGGTTTAATGAAAAACTGTTTTTT
>TRBV27|TRBD2|NA|TRBJ2-3
CASSLLSGWKIEELAGNRTDTQYF
TGTGCCAGCAGTTTATTATCAGGCTGGAAGATCGAAGAACTAGCGGGAAACCGCACAGATACGCAGTATTTT
>TRBV6-1|NA|NA|TRBJ2-7
CASSESRGSPYEQYF
TGTGCCAGCAGCGAATCCCGAGGCAGCCCCTACGAGCAGTACTTC
>TRBV4-3|NA|NA|TRBJ1-1
CASSQFGEAFF
TGCGCCAGCAGCCAATTCGGTGAAGCTTTCTTT
>TRBV19|TRBD2|NA|TRBJ2-1
CASSMLAGVSGNEQFF
TGTGCCAGTAGTATGCTGGCGGGAGTCAGTGGCAATGAGCAGTTCTTC
>TRBV7-6|TRBD1|NA|TRBJ2-5
CASSSTPPQGARGETQYF
TGTGCCAGCAGCTCCACGCCACCCCAGGGGGCGAGAGGGGAGACCCAGTACTTC
>TRBV5-1|TRBD2|NA|TRBJ2-7
CASSLSGGRGTYEQYF
TGCGCCAGCAGCTTGAGCGGCGGGAGAGGGACCTACGAGCAGTACTTC
>TRBV15|NA|NA|TRBJ1-4
CATSRDVTPNEKLFF
TGTGCCACCAGCAGAGATGTAACCCCGAATGAAAAACTGTTTTTT
>TRBV2|TRBD1|NA|TRBJ2-7
CASKDRVFAGIYEQYF
TGTGCCAGCAAGGACAGGGTATTCGCGGGGATCTACGAGCAGTACTTC
>TRBV30|TRBD1|NA|TRBJ2-3
CAWRTGGGSTDTQYF
TGTGCCTGGAGGACAGGGGGCGGAAGCACAGATACGCAGTATTTT
>TRBV7-3|NA|few|TRBJ2-1
CASSSGLYNEQFF
TGTGCCAGCAGCTCAGGACTCTACAATGAGCAGTTCTTC
>TRBV2|NA|once|TRBJ1-5
CASRGPGLGNQPQHF
TGTGCCAGCAGGGGGCCTGGTTTGGGCAATCAGCCCCAGCATTTT
>TRBV30|NA|NA|TRBJ2-1
CAWSVRVNEQFF
TGTGCCTGGAGTGTACGGGTCAATGAGCAGTTCTTC
>TRBV2|NA|NA|TRBJ1-5
CASSEISRTVGDQPQHF
TGTGCCAGCAGTGAAATTTCTAGGACTGTGGGGGATCAGCCCCAGCATTTT
>TRBV11-3|TRBD1|NA|TRBJ1-5
CASSPAVGQGFEQPQHF
TGTGCCAGCAGCCCCGCCGTAGGACAGGGTTTTGAGCAGCCCCAGCATTTT